This record concerns one T cell receptor (beta chain) sequence. These data belong to a study of cytomegalovirus exposure and HLA in healthy donors. Researchers ran the PCR with 60 Vbeta and 13 Jbeta primers. Only in-frame clones appear in the TCRdb table, and some are missing; sequencing was by immunoSEQ multiplex PCR. Of a few hundred thousand clones listed, over 90% are singletons. Germline CDR1 is SGHNT and CDR2 is YYREEE (reference sequence). Trimming cost V 2 bases and J 4 bases; bases outside gene matches: 12. This CDR3 spans 18 amino acids. Healthy individuals who donated bone marrow served as the donors.

The J gene is TRBJ2-3, the V gene TRBV5-4; 11 positions agree with TRBD2. The sample consisted of PBMCs. The receptor comes from a girl aged 2 to 10 in good health and CMV-seronegative. The CDR3 loop reads CASSFFSGGASFPDTQYF. Here the CDR3 DNA reads TGTGCCAGCAGCTTCTTTAGCGGGGGGGCATCCTTTCCAGATACGCAGTATTTT.